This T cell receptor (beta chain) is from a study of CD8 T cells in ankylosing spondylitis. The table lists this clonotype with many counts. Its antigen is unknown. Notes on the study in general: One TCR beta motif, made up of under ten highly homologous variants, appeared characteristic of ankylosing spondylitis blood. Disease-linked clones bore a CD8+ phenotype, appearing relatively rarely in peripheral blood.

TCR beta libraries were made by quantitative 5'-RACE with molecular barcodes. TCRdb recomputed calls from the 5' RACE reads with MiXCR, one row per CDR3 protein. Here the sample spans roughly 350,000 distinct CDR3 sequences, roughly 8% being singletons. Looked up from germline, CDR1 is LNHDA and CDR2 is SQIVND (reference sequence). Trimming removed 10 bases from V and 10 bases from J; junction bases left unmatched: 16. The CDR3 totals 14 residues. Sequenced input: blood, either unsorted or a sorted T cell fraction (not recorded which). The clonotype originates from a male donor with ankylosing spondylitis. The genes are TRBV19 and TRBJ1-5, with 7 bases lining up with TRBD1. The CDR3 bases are TGTGCCACTGTGGGACAGACCTTAGGACAACCCCAGCATTTT. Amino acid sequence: CATVGQTLGQPQHF.